This T cell receptor (beta chain) was observed in a study of blood T cells in healthy people across ages. Overall study findings and caveats: Per million T cells, TCR beta diversity dropped roughly linearly as age increased.

Primed by a sample-barcoded 5' primer and a J-beta primer mix, a second PCR proceeded for roughly 7 to 12 cycles. TCRdb analysed the 5' RACE reads with MiXCR anew, one entry per CDR3 protein. This sample has approximately 800,000 distinct CDR3 sequences; about 45% occur once, and the top ten carry roughly 20%. This clonotype appeared once. Its matching antigen is unknown. The junction differs from germline at one of its ends, possibly a read error. PBMCs were isolated at a quantity of at least 6.5 million per sample. The germline gives CDR1 SGHRS, CDR2 YFSETQ. CDR3 length: 14 residues. The chain joins TRBV5-1 to TRBJ2-7; 10 bases match TRBD2. Sequenced: blood. This receptor was obtained from a man at least 80 years old in good health. In nucleotides, the CDR3 is TGCGCCAACAGCTCTAGCGGGAGCAACAATGAGCAGTACTTC. Protein: CANSSSGSNNEQYF.